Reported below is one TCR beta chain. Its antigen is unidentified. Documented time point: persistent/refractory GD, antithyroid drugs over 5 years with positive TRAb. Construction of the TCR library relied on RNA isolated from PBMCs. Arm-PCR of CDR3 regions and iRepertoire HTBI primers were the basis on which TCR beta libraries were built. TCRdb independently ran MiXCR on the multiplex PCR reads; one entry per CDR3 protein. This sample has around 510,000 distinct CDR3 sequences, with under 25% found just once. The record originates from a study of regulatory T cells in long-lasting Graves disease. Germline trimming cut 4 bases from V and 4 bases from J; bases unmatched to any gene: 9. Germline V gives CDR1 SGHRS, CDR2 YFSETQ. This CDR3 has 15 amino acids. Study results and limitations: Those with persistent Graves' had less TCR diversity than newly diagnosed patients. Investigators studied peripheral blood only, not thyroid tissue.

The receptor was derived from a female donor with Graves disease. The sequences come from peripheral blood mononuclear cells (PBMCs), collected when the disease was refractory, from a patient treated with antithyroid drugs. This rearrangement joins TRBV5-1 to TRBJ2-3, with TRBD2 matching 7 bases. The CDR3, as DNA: TGCGCCAGCAGCACGGCAGGGAGGGTTGCAGATACGCAGTATTTT. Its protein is CASSTAGRVADTQYF.